This T cell receptor beta chain was observed in a study of STAT3 mutations in large granular lymphocyte leukemia. The wider study: Canonical activating STAT3 mutations were detected in roughly half of the longitudinally sequenced T-LGLL patients.

Findings and caveats of the study: In T-cell large granular lymphocyte leukemia, about half of patients showed multiple immunodominant subclonotypes. In some patients, a small highly pathogenic clone possibly went undetected. In several patients, dominant TCR clone burden exceeded STAT3 mutant burden.

This CDR3 is built from 15 residues. Germline V gives CDR1 SGDLS, CDR2 YYNGEE. V shed 2 bases and J shed 0 bases, with 12 bases lying between them. This clone has a handful of counts. Its antigen remains unidentified. Profiled with immunoSEQ multiplex PCR; TCRdb holds only in-frame clones, not every one. This sample yields 5,500 to 7,500 clones, of which just under 35% are seen a single time; 15% to 20% belongs to the top ten. V and J are TRBV9 and TRBJ2-7, with D perhaps matching TRBD1 (7 bases). This receptor was identified in a woman in her thirties or forties with T-cell large granular lymphocyte leukemia. Some clones in this sample may be carry-over from other donors' samples. The specimen sequenced was peripheral blood mononuclear cells. CDR3 residues: CASSVQGGSSYEQYF. CDR3 DNA sequence: TGTGCCAGCAGCGTCCAGGGGGGAAGCTCCTACGAGCAGTACTTC.